A single sample is the source of the 2 T cell receptor beta chains below, sequenced in a study of CD8 T cells in ankylosing spondylitis. TCRdb processed the 5' RACE reads anew with MiXCR; each CDR3 protein has one entry. The table lists some 340,000 distinct CDR3 sequences, about 14% of them singletons. Sequences were obtained from blood, either unsorted or a sorted T cell fraction (not recorded which). Source of these receptors: a male donor with ankylosing spondylitis or in good health (not recorded which).

This chain uses TRBV2 with TRBJ1-2; D unresolved. V was clipped by 8 bases and J by 3 bases, with 10 bases between them. This CDR3 contains 12 residues. Germline loops: CDR1 SNHLY, CDR2 FYNNEI. The CDR3: CASEMKDYGYTF. The CDR3 nucleotides read TGTGCCAGCGAGATGAAGGACTATGGCTACACCTTC.

This clonotype was detected only a few times. The chain has TRBV5-1 and TRBJ1-6; 7 nucleotides match TRBD1. The V and J ends lost 3 bases and 7 bases, in that order; junction bases with no gene match: 4. This CDR3 comprises 14 residues. Germline CDR1 SGHRS, CDR2 YFSETQ. CDR3 amino acids: CASSWDSKNSPLHF. The CDR3 DNA reads as TGCGCCAGCAGCTGGGACAGCAAGAATTCACCCCTCCACTTT.